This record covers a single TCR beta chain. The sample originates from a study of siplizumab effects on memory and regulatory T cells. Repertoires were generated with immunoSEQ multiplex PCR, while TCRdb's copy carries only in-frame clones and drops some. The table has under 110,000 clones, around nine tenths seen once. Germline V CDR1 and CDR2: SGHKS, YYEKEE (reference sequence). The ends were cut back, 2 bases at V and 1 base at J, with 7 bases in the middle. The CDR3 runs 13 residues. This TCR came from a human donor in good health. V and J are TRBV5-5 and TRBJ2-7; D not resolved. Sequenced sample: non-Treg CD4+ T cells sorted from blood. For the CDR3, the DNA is TGTGCCAGCAGCTTACCAAATTCCTACGAGCAGTACTTC. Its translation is CASSLPNSYEQYF. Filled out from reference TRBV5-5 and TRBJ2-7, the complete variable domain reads DAGVTQSPTHLIKTRGQQVTLRCSPISGHKSVSWYQQVLGQGPQFIFQYYEKEERGRGNFPDRFSARQFPNYSSELNVNALLLGDSALYLCASSLPNSYEQYFGPGTRLTVT.